The clone carrying this T cell receptor beta chain was observed a few times. Deletions cut 3 bases from V and 5 bases from J, with 10 bases between. The CDR3 extends over 13 amino acids. The record originates from a study of response to subunit inactivated influenza vaccine. Each CDR3 protein is one row after TCRdb ran MiXCR on the RT-PCR reads. This sample carries 500,000 to 750,000 distinct CDR3 sequences, less than 15% of them seen once, and the ten largest clones take around 10%. The specimen comprised PBMCs from blood, sampled 11 to 12 days after vaccination. The chain links TRBV12-3 or TRBV12-4 to TRBJ1-1; possible D gene TRBD1, 6 bases. The TCR comes from a man between 50 and 59 years old who received an inactivated influenza vaccine. CDR3 nucleotide sequence: TGTGCCAGCAGTTTTAATCAGGGGACTGAAGCTTTCTTT. It translates to CASSFNQGTEAFF.